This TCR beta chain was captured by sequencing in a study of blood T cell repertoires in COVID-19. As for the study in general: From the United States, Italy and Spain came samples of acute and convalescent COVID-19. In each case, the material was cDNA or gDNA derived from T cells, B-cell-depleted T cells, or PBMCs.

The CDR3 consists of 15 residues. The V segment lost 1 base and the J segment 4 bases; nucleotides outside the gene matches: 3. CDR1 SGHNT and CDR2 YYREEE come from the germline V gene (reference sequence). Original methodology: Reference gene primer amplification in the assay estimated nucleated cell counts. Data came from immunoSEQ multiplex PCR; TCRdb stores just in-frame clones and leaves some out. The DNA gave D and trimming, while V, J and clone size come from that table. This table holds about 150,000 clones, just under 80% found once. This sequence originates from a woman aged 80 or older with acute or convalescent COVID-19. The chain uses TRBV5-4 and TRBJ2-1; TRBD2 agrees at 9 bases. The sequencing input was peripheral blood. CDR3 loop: CASSLTSGPYNEQFF. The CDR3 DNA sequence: TGTGCCAGCAGCTTGACTAGCGGGCCTTACAATGAGCAGTTCTTC.